This T cell receptor beta chain was observed in a study of blood T cell repertoires in COVID-19. Sequenced by immunoSEQ multiplex PCR; TCRdb stores in-frame clones only, minus some. The sample gives 60,000 or so clones, roughly four fifths of which show up once; more than 12% is in the top ten. Per germline, CDR1 SQVTM and CDR2 ANQGSEA. Between the trimmed V and J ends, which lost 4 bases and 8 bases, there was a span of 11 bases. The CDR3 length is 11 residues. The rearrangement joins TRBV29-1 to TRBJ1-1; unclear D gene. This clonotype was obtained from a man older than 75 with acute or convalescent COVID-19. Sequencing was carried out using peripheral blood. CDR3 loop: CSVGVVNEAFF. The DNA of the CDR3 is TGCAGCGTTGGAGTGGTCAACGAAGCTTTCTTT.